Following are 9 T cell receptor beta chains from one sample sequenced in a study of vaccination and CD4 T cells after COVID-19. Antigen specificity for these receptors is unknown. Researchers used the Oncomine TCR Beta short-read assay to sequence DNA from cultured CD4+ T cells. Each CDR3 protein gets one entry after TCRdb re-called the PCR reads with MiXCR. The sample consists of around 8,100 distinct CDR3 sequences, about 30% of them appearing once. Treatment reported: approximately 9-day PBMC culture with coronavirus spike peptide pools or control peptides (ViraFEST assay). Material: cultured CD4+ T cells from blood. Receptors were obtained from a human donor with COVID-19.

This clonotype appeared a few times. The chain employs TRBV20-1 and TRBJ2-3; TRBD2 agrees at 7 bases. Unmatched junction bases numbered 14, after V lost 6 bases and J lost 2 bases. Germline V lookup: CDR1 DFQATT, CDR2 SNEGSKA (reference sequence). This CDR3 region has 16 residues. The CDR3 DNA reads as TGCAGTGCCAGAAACCCCGGACTAGACTACACAGATACGCAGTATTTT. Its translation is CSARNPGLDYTDTQYF.

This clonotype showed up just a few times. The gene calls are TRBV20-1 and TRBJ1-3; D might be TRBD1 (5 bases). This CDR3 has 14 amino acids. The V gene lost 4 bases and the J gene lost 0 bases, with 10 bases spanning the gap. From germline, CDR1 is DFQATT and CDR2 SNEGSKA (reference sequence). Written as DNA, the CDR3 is TGCAGTGCTATGGGGGGGGACTCTGGAAACACCATATATTTT. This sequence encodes CSAMGGDSGNTIYF.

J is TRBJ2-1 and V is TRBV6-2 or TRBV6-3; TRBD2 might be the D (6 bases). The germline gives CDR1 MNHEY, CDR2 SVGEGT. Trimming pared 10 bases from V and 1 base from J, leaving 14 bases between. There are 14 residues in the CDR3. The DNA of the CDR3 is TGTGCCACGAGAGCCGGGGGTTCCTACAATGAGCAGTTCTTC. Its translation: CATRAGGSYNEQFF.

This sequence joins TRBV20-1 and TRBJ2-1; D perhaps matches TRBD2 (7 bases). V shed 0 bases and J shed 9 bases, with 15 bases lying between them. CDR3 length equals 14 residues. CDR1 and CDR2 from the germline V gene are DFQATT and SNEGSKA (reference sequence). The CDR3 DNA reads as TGCAGTGCTAGAGATTTCGGGGGGCCCGGTGAGCAGTTCTTC. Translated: CSARDFGGPGEQFF.

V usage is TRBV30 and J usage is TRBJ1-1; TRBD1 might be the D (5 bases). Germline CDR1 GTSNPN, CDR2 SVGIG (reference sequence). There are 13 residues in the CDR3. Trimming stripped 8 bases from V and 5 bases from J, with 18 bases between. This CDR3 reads CASPGQGRTEAFF. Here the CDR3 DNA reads TGTGCCAGCCCCGGTCAGGGACGGACTGAAGCTTTCTTT.

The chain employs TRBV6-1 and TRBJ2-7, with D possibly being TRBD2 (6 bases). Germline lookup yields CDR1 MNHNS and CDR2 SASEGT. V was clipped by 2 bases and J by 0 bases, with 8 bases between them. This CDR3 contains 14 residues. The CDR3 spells CASSEHGSSYEQYF. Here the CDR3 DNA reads TGTGCCAGCAGTGAACACGGGAGCTCCTACGAGCAGTACTTC.

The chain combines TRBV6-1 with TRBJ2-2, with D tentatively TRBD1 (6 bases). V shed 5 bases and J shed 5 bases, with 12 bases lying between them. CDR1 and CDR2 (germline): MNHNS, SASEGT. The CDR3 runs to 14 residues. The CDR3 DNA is TGTGCCAGCAGTAACAGGGATCGGACCGGGGAGCTGTTTTTT. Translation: CASSNRDRTGELFF.

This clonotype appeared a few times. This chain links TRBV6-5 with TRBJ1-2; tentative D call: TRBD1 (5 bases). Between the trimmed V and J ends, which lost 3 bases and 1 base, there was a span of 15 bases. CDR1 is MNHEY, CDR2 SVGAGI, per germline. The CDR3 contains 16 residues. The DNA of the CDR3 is TGTGCCAGCAGTTATCGGAACAGGCCGGGTAACTATGGCTACACCTTC. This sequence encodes CASSYRNRPGNYGYTF.

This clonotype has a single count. CDR3 sequence reads: CASSLFDGELFF. The CDR3 DNA is TGTGCCAGCAGTTTATTCGACGGGGAGCTGTTTTTT. The V and J genes are TRBV6-5 and TRBJ2-2, with no clear D. V lost 4 bases, J lost 7 bases, and 7 bases lay in between. The CDR3 runs to 12 residues. CDR1 is MNHEY, CDR2 SVGAGI, per germline.